These 27 T cell receptor beta chains were all obtained from the same sample, sequenced in a study of early stage breast cancer tumors. The method was immunoSEQ multiplex PCR; TCRdb's version includes in-frame clones alone and lacks a portion of them. In the table there are some 30,000 clones, 74% of which are singletons. Sequences were obtained from breast tumor tissue. The receptors were gathered from a person in their thirties with breast cancer.

V gene TRBV11-2 combines with J gene TRBJ1-3; D uncertain. Germline lookup yields CDR1 SGHAT and CDR2 FQNNGV. Trimming left V 0 bases short and J 0 bases short, with 12 bases between. The CDR3 is 17 amino acids. The CDR3 DNA reads as TGTGCCAGCAGCTTAGAAGCCGGGCTGTACTCTGGAAACACCATATATTTT. Its translation is CASSLEAGLYSGNTIYF.

The CDR3 DNA reads TGCGCCAGCAGCTTGTTAGGCGGGGAGACCCAGTACTTC. Translating it yields CASSLLGGETQYF. The V call is TRBV5-1, the J call TRBJ2-5; TRBD2 might be the D (5 bases). V lost 1 base and J 5 bases, leaving 9 bases between the germline ends. The germline V gene has CDR1 SGHRS and CDR2 YFSETQ. CDR3 length equals 13 residues.

The chain joins TRBV7-8 to TRBJ1-1, with D perhaps matching TRBD1 (5 bases). The CDR3 extends over 14 amino acids. V lost 3 bases to trimming and J lost 1 base, with 9 bases between them. In germline, CDR1 is SGHVS, CDR2 FQNEAQ. The CDR3 sequence is CASSLGQGNTEAFF. DNA of the CDR3: TGTGCCAGCAGCTTGGGGCAGGGGAACACTGAAGCTTTCTTT. Full variable domain (remainder filled in from reference TRBV7-8 and TRBJ1-1): GAGVSQSPRYKVAKRGQDVALRCDPISGHVSLFWYQQALGQGPEFLTYFQNEAQLDKSGLPSDRFFAERPEGSVSTLKIQRTQQEDSAVYLCASSLGQGNTEAFFGQGTRLTVV.

This clone was seen only a few times. The CDR3 DNA reads as TGTGCCAGTAGTATAGGAGGCGGAGGCTATGGCTACACCTTC. Encoded protein: CASSIGGGGYGYTF. The chain couples TRBV19 to TRBJ1-2; D remains ambiguous. The CDR3 extends over 14 amino acids. The V end lost 1 base, the J end lost 4 bases, and 10 bases lay between the germline ends. The germline gives CDR1 LNHDA, CDR2 SQIVND (reference sequence). Using reference TRBV19 and TRBJ1-2 for the parts outside the CDR3, the full variable domain is DGGITQSPKYLFRKEGQNVTLSCEQNLNHDAMYWYRQDPGQGLRLIYYSQIVNDFQKGDIAEGYSVSREKKESFPLTVTSAQKNPTAFYLCASSIGGGGYGYTFGSGTRLTVV.

The chain is built from TRBV5-1 and TRBJ2-5; TRBD1 aligns across 8 bases. CDR1 and CDR2 (germline): SGHRS, YFSETQ. V gave up 2 bases and J gave up 2 bases; unmatched junction bases: 2. CDR3 size: 14 residues. The CDR3 sequence is CASSFGQGQETQYF. CDR3 bases: TGCGCCAGCAGCTTCGGACAGGGTCAAGAGACCCAGTACTTC.

The chain links TRBV30 to TRBJ1-1; no clear D gene. Trimming removed 0 bases from V and 5 bases from J, with 13 bases in between. The CDR3 spans 14 residues. Germline lookup yields CDR1 GTSNPN and CDR2 SVGIG (reference sequence). The CDR3 bases are TGTGCCTGGAGTGTTGAGGGCGGGAGGACTGAAGCTTTCTTT. Translation: CAWSVEGGRTEAFF.

This sequence joins TRBV11-3 and TRBJ2-1; D is uncertain. V was pared by 5 bases and J by 6 bases, with 8 bases between. This CDR3 is built from 12 residues. The germline V gene encodes CDR1 SGHNT and CDR2 YENEEA. The CDR3 here is CASSRSSNEQFF. CDR3 DNA sequence: TGTGCCAGCAGCCGAAGTAGCAATGAGCAGTTCTTC.

This sequence joins TRBV7-9 and TRBJ2-7; 8 nucleotides line up with TRBD1. The CDR3 loop spans 14 amino acids. Per the germline V gene, CDR1 is SEHNR and CDR2 is FQNEAQ (reference sequence). Trimming removed 6 bases from V and 5 bases from J; junction bases left unmatched: 9. This CDR3 is CASSPGQGGDEQYF. The CDR3 DNA sequence: TGTGCCAGCAGTCCCGGACAGGGAGGTGACGAGCAGTACTTC.

The CDR3 nucleotides read TGTGCCAGCAGCCATACTCCGGGACTAGCGGGAGACTACGAGCAGTACTTC. It specifies CASSHTPGLAGDYEQYF. The chain has TRBV6-4 and TRBJ2-7, with 14 bases identical to TRBD2. CDR3 length: 17 amino acids. CDR1 and CDR2 (germline): MRHNA, SNTAGT. Trimming at V came to 6 bases and at J to 3 bases, leaving 10 bases not matched to a gene.

The chain uses TRBV11-2 and TRBJ1-2; D is undetermined. This CDR3 has 14 amino acids. The ends were cut back, 3 bases at V and 2 bases at J, with 10 bases in the middle. Germline CDR1 is SGHAT and CDR2 is FQNNGV. The CDR3 loop is CASSFRSQNYGYTF. For the CDR3, the DNA is TGTGCCAGCAGCTTCCGATCCCAAAACTATGGCTACACCTTC. The variable domain in full, completed from reference TRBV11-2 and TRBJ1-2, reads EAGVAQSPRYKIIEKRQSVAFWCNPISGHATLYWYQQILGQGPKLLIQFQNNGVVDDSQLPKDRFSAERLKGVDSTLKIQPAKLEDSAVYLCASSFRSQNYGYTFGSGTRLTVV.

The CDR3 DNA sequence: TGCGCCAGCTCTTCTTCGGGGGGAACCCAGTACTTC. The encoded protein is CASSSSGGTQYF. The rearrangement uses TRBV4-1 and TRBJ2-5, with 7 bases identical to TRBD2. This CDR3 comprises 12 residues. The V gene end was trimmed by 8 bases and the J gene end by 8 bases; junction bases not matched to a gene: 8. CDR1 and CDR2 from the germline V gene are MGHRA and YSYEKL.

This clone was counted only a few times. The chain combines TRBV7-9 with TRBJ2-5, with 7 positions matching TRBD2. Germline V lookup: CDR1 SEHNR, CDR2 FQNEAQ (reference sequence). This CDR3 comprises 17 residues. J gave up 1 base and V 0 bases, and 8 bases lay outside the gene matches. For the CDR3, the DNA is TGTGCCAGCAGCTTAGCCGGGGTCGCTAGCGGCCAAGAGACCCAGTACTTC. Translated: CASSLAGVASGQETQYF.

The chain employs TRBV25-1 and TRBJ1-2; 9 nucleotides line up with TRBD1. Per the germline V gene, CDR1 is MGHDK and CDR2 is SYGVNS. With 4 bases clipped from V and 4 bases from J, the junction kept 4 bases outside the gene matches. The length of the CDR3 is 14 residues. The CDR3 bases are TGTGCCAGCAGTGTGGGACAGGGAGGCTATGGCTACACCTTC. This sequence encodes CASSVGQGGYGYTF.

This clone was observed a handful of times. V gene TRBV2 combines with J gene TRBJ1-1; perhaps TRBD1 as D (5 bases). Between the trimmed V and J ends, which lost 5 bases and 5 bases, there was a span of 12 bases. Germline values: CDR1 SNHLY, CDR2 FYNNEI. The CDR3 spans 13 residues. CDR3 nucleotides: TGTGCCAGCAGTTTTCGCAGGGATACTGAAGCTTTCTTT. Protein product: CASSFRRDTEAFF.

This clone occurred a few times. This chain links TRBV2 with TRBJ2-1, with a tentative D call TRBD2 (5 bases). Looked up from germline, CDR1 is SNHLY and CDR2 is FYNNEI. The CDR3 is 14 residues long. The CDR3 spells CAKAPPGVHNEQFF. The CDR3 DNA reads TGTGCAAAAGCACCCCCCGGGGTCCACAATGAGCAGTTCTTC.

The V call is TRBV7-9, the J call TRBJ2-5; the match to TRBD2 covers 16 bases. Per the germline V gene, CDR1 is SEHNR and CDR2 is FQNEAQ (reference sequence). The length of the CDR3 is 16 residues. V shed 7 bases and J 4 bases; nucleotides not matched to a gene: 6. In DNA form, the CDR3 reads TGTGCCAGCACCCCGGGACTAGCGGGAGGGATAGAGACCCAGTACTTC. This codes for CASTPGLAGGIETQYF.

The CDR3 region has the DNA TGTGCCAGCAGCAAAGGGATAGGGGGGACAGGGGTTGCGAACACTGAAGCTTTCTTT. Its translation is CASSKGIGGTGVANTEAFF. The chain links TRBV21-1 to TRBJ1-1; the DNA was not compared with TRBD1, the D call given in the table. TRBV21-1 is deemed a pseudogene. CDR3 length equals 19 residues.

This chain's CDR3 is CASAPGGMAPSGYTF. In DNA, the CDR3 is TGTGCCAGCGCTCCGGGAGGGATGGCCCCCTCTGGCTACACCTTC. The V gene is TRBV27, the J gene TRBJ1-2; D is undetermined. V was trimmed by 8 bases and J by 7 bases, leaving 23 bases between them. There are 15 residues in the CDR3. In germline, CDR1 is MNHEY, CDR2 SMNVEV (reference sequence).

The V and J genes are TRBV27 and TRBJ2-2; 8 bases fit TRBD1. This CDR3 region has 15 residues. Germline CDR1 is MNHEY and CDR2 is SMNVEV (reference sequence). The junction had 8 bases not matched to a gene; V was cut back by 6 bases and J by 5 bases. In nucleotides, the CDR3 is TGTGCCAGCAGGGCGAACAGGGGGACGACCGGGGAGCTGTTTTTT. It is translated as CASRANRGTTGELFF.

This chain links TRBV19 with TRBJ2-3; 10 bases align to TRBD2. The germline CDR1 and CDR2 sequences are LNHDA and SQIVND (reference sequence). The CDR3 is made up of 18 amino acids. J was trimmed by 4 bases and V by 2 bases; bases with no gene match: 12. CDR3: CASSIRSRAGGPADTQYF. The CDR3 coding sequence is TGTGCCAGTAGTATAAGGTCCAGAGCGGGAGGGCCCGCAGATACGCAGTATTTT.

The chain couples TRBV28 to TRBJ1-4, with D possibly TRBD1 on 5 matching bases. V was pared by 3 bases and J by 4 bases, with 9 bases between. CDR3 length equals 14 residues. From germline, CDR1 is MDHEN and CDR2 SYDVKM. Here the CDR3 reads CASSFLQVNEKLFF. The CDR3 DNA reads as TGTGCCAGCAGTTTTTTACAGGTTAATGAAAAACTGTTTTTT.

The gene calls are TRBV6-5 and TRBJ2-3; 10 bases match TRBD2. J lost 0 bases, V lost 8 bases, and 5 bases had no gene match. Germline assignment: CDR1 MNHEY and CDR2 SVGAGI. This CDR3 is 15 amino acids long. This CDR3 reads CASGRLAGSTDTQYF. CDR3 DNA: TGTGCCAGCGGCAGACTAGCGGGCAGCACAGATACGCAGTATTTT.

Judged by abundance, this clone is medium-sized. CDR3 DNA sequence: TGTGCCAGCAGCGTCTTCGGAGCGGGAGGATACAATGAGCAGTTCTTC. Translation: CASSVFGAGGYNEQFF. The gene calls are TRBV9 and TRBJ2-1; TRBD2 aligns across 9 bases. V lost 2 bases and J lost 4; bases outside the gene matches: 7. There are 16 residues in the CDR3. In germline, CDR1 is SGDLS, CDR2 YYNGEE.

The chain uses TRBV18 and TRBJ1-1; no reliable D call. CDR3 length equals 13 residues. Trimming took 1 base from V and 1 from J, leaving 4 bases between them. Germline V gene lookup returns CDR1 KGHSH and CDR2 LQKENI. The CDR3 here is CASSPRGNTEAFF. The DNA for the CDR3 is TGTGCCAGCTCACCACGGGGGAACACTGAAGCTTTCTTT. Full variable domain (remainder filled in from reference TRBV18 and TRBJ1-1): NAGVMQNPRHLVRRRGQEARLRCSPMKGHSHVYWYRQLPEEGLKFMVYLQKENIIDESGMPKERFSAEFPKEGPSILRIQQVVRGDSAAYFCASSPRGNTEAFFGQGTRLTVV.

The chain recombines TRBV7-6 with TRBJ2-1, with TRBD2 matching over 7 bases. The CDR3 has 17 residues. Germline V gives CDR1 SGHVS, CDR2 FNYEAQ. Unmatched junction bases numbered 17, after V lost 5 bases and J lost 7 bases. The CDR3 here is CASSDFRLGEGSNEQFF. CDR3 nucleotide sequence: TGTGCCAGCAGCGATTTCCGTTTGGGGGAGGGATCGAATGAGCAGTTCTTC.

This clone turned up a few times. The chain combines TRBV7-2 with TRBJ1-2, with a tentative D call TRBD1 (6 bases). This CDR3 contains 15 residues. The V end lost 5 bases, the J end lost 2 bases, and 15 bases lay between the germline ends. Germline V lookup: CDR1 SGHTA, CDR2 FQGNSA. The CDR3 spells CASSPQLTGNYGYTF. The DNA of the CDR3 is TGTGCCAGCAGCCCCCAACTAACAGGGAACTATGGCTACACCTTC. The whole variable domain, remainder taken from reference TRBV7-2 and TRBJ1-2, is GAGVSQSPSNKVTEKGKDVELRCDPISGHTALYWYRQSLGQGLEFLIYFQGNSAPDKSGLPSDRFSAERTGGSVSTLTIQRTQQEDSAVYLCASSPQLTGNYGYTFGSGTRLTVV.

The J gene is TRBJ2-5, the V gene TRBV6-5; D is perhaps TRBD2 (6 bases). V was shortened by 0 bases and J by 5 bases, with 16 bases between the two germline ends. This CDR3 is 16 amino acids long. Germline CDR1 reads MNHEY; CDR2 reads SVGAGI. CDR3: CASSYSLGGIGETQYF. The CDR3, as DNA: TGTGCCAGCAGTTACTCGTTGGGGGGAATCGGGGAGACCCAGTACTTC.